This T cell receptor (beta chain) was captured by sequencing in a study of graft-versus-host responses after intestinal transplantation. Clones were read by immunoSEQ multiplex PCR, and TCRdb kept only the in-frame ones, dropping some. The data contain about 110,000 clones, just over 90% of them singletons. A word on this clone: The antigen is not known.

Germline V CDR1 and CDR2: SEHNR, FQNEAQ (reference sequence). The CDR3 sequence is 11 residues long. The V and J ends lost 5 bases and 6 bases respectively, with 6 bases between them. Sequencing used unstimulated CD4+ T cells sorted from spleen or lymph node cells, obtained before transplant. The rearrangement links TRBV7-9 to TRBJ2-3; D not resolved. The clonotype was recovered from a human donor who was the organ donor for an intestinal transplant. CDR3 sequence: CASSARDTQYF. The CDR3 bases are TGTGCCAGCAGCGCCCGTGATACGCAGTATTTT.